These 2 T cell receptor beta chains originate from one sample sequenced in a study of beta chain features in type 1 diabetes. Since all of the isolated RNA was reverse transcribed, expressed TCRB transcripts were what got sequenced. Sequenced by immunoSEQ multiplex PCR; TCRdb stores in-frame clones only, minus some. The data hold fewer than 250,000 clones, with around 68% observed a single time. Sequencing used naive CD4+ T cells from blood. Receptors were obtained from a man under 40 in good health.

The chain recombines TRBV19 with TRBJ2-6; 8 positions agree with TRBD1. V was pared by 5 bases and J by 0 bases, with 3 bases of the junction left unmatched. This CDR3 has 16 amino acids. Germline V gives CDR1 LNHDA, CDR2 SQIVND (reference sequence). The CDR3 spells CASSLQGASGANVLTF. As DNA, the CDR3 is TGTGCCAGTAGTCTCCAGGGGGCCTCTGGGGCCAACGTCCTGACTTTC. Combining the CDR3 with reference TRBV19 and TRBJ2-6 gives the whole variable domain DGGITQSPKYLFRKEGQNVTLSCEQNLNHDAMYWYRQDPGQGLRLIYYSQIVNDFQKGDIAEGYSVSREKKESFPLTVTSAQKNPTAFYLCASSLQGASGANVLTFGAGSRLTVL.

The rearrangement links TRBV29-1 to TRBJ2-7, with TRBD1 identical over 8 bases. CDR1 and CDR2 (germline): SQVTM, ANQGSEA. J gave up 1 base and V 6 bases, and 2 bases lay outside the gene matches. The length of the CDR3 is 12 residues. The CDR3 protein is CSVTGASYEQYF. The DNA for the CDR3 is TGCAGCGTGACAGGGGCATCCTACGAGCAGTACTTC.